Listed below are T cell receptor beta chains from one sample, sequenced in a study of read filtering for tumor transcriptome and immune sequencing. MiXCR, run by TCRdb on the reads, gives a single entry per CDR3 protein. Found here are 20,000 to 30,000 distinct CDR3 sequences, under 25% of them singletons; the top ten hold more than 40%. What was sequenced was a population of CD138-negative cells sorted from bone marrow. These receptors all come from a donor over 35 with multiple myeloma. CDR3s include the opening cysteine and the closing phenylalanine or tryptophan. The D gene is left open where the match is weak. Expanded clones are given a class, and other clones once, few, many or no size at all.

DNA,CDR3,size,J,V,D
TGCGCCAGCAGCTTTCTACAGAACACCGGGGAGCTGTTTTTT,CASSFLQNTGELFF,many,TRBJ2-2,TRBV5-1,.
TGTGCCAGCAGTCCAGCGAACACCGGGGAGCTGTTTTTT,CASSPANTGELFF,many,TRBJ2-2,TRBV7-7,.
TGCAGTGCTAGCAAGACAGGGGCTTCCACTGAAGCTTTCTTT,CSASKTGASTEAFF,many,TRBJ1-1,TRBV20-1,TRBD1
TGTGCCAGCAGCCGGGCCTCTAATGAAAAACTGTTTTTT,CASSRASNEKLFF,.,TRBJ1-4,TRBV7-9,.
TGTGCCAGCAGCCACCGGGGGCGGACTAATGAAAAACTGTTTTTT,CASSHRGRTNEKLFF,many,TRBJ1-4,TRBV28,.
TGCAGTGCTAGAGATTGGCAGAACACCGGGGAGCTGTTTTTT,CSARDWQNTGELFF,many,TRBJ2-2,TRBV20-1,.
TGCAGTGCTAGAGATGCCGGGACTAGCGGGGGGTTTCGCACAGATACGCAGTATTTT,CSARDAGTSGGFRTDTQYF,few,TRBJ2-3,TRBV20-1,TRBD2
TGCAGTGCTAGAGAGGCCCCTGACAGTAACTATGGCTACACCTTC,CSAREAPDSNYGYTF,few,TRBJ1-2,TRBV20-1,.
TGTGCCCGCAACGGCAGGAGTAACGAGACCCAGTACTTC,CARNGRSNETQYF,.,TRBJ2-5,TRBV28,.
TGTGCCAGCAGTCAGAGCGGGGGGACTCAAGAGACCCAGTACTTC,CASSQSGGTQETQYF,many,TRBJ2-5,TRBV6-5,TRBD2
TGCAGTGCTCTAAGCAGTGGGAGGGGGGATTACAATGAGCAGTTCTTC,CSALSSGRGDYNEQFF,many,TRBJ2-1,TRBV20-1,.